The entry below describes one T cell receptor (beta chain). Its antigen is not known. The CDR3 length is 13 residues. Trimming left V 6 bases short and J 4 bases short, with 9 bases between. The germline CDR1 and CDR2 sequences are MNHEY and SMNVEV (reference sequence). The time point denotes: cycle 4 day 1 (C4D1), after less than 7 weeks of nivolumab. Every patient relapsed after autologous stem cell transplantation, and brentuximab vedotin exposure varied. This record belongs to a study of PD-1 blockade in classical Hodgkin lymphoma. Study results and limitations: Newly diagnosed patients were reported to exhibit reduced baseline TCR diversity relative to healthy donors.

Profiling relied on immunoSEQ multiplex PCR, and the TCRdb table lists in-frame clones only, not all of them. The sample gives around 17,000 clones, roughly four fifths of which show up once; approximately 12% is in the top ten. The rearrangement joins TRBV27 to TRBJ1-4; D not resolved. The source was peripheral blood mononuclear cells (PBMCs), collected before the fourth cycle of nivolumab. The clonotype comes from a human donor with classical Hodgkin lymphoma. The CDR3 region is CASSGLHNEKLFF. In DNA form, the CDR3 reads TGTGCCAGCAGCGGGCTCCATAATGAAAAACTGTTTTTT.